This is a list of T cell receptor beta chains from one sample in a study of T cells after yellow fever vaccination. Using its own MiXCR run on the 5' RACE reads, TCRdb lists one record per CDR3 protein. The sample comprises about 170,000 distinct CDR3 sequences, about 10% of which are singletons, and approximately 34% rests with the top ten. The source material was CD8+ T cells sorted from PBMCs, sampled 15 days after the yellow fever booster vaccination. The source is a man aged 18 to 29 who received the YFV17D yellow fever vaccine. The CDR3 runs from the conserved cysteine through the conserved F or W. The D gene is left open where the match is weak. Only part of the rows carry a size: once, few, many, or a class if the clone is expanded.

V	size	D	J	CDR3	DNA
TRBV4-3	medium-sized	NA	TRBJ2-3	CASSPPRADTQYF	TGCGCCAGCAGCCCCCCGAGGGCCGATACGCAGTATTTT
TRBV7-2	NA	TRBD1	TRBJ2-3	CASSLLDRGSSDTQYF	TGTGCCAGCAGCTTATTGGACAGGGGGAGTTCGGATACGCAGTATTTT
TRBV29-1	NA	NA	TRBJ2-5	CSVWTEETQYF	TGCAGCGTGTGGACGGAAGAGACCCAGTACTTC
TRBV5-1	NA	TRBD1	TRBJ2-7	CASSFGTGAHEQYF	TGCGCCAGCAGCTTCGGGACAGGGGCCCACGAGCAGTACTTC
TRBV6-1	NA	TRBD1	TRBJ1-5	CASSDRDRVLQPQHF	TGTGCCAGCAGCGACCGGGACAGGGTCCTCCAGCCCCAGCATTTT
TRBV12-3/TRBV12-4	few	NA	TRBJ1-2	CASSMGGGGYTF	TGTGCCAGCAGCATGGGTGGGGGTGGCTACACCTTC
TRBV6-1	NA	NA	TRBJ2-1	CASSEWGTRSGYNEQFF	TGTGCCAGCAGTGAATGGGGGACGAGGTCGGGATACAATGAGCAGTTCTTC
TRBV7-3	few	NA	TRBJ2-3	CASSPLVLVTDTQYF	TGTGCCAGCAGCCCCCTCGTACTAGTAACAGATACGCAGTATTTT
TRBV4-2	NA	NA	TRBJ1-2	CASSQDYGGAGGYTF	TGTGCCAGCAGCCAAGATTACGGGGGGGCCGGTGGCTACACCTTC
TRBV29-1	NA	NA	TRBJ1-1	CSVAGGEDTEAFF	TGCAGCGTTGCGGGGGGTGAGGACACTGAAGCTTTCTTT